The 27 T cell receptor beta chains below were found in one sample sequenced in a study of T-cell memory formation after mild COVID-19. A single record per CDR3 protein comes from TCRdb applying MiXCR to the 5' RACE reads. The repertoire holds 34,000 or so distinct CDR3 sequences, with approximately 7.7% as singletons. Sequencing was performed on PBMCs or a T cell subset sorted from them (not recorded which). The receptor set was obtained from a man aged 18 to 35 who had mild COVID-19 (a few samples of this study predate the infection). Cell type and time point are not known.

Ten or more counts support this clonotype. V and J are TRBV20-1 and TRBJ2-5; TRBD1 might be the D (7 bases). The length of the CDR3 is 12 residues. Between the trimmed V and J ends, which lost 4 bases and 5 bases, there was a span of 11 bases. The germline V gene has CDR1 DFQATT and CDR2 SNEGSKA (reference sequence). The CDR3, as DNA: TGCAGTGCTACACAGGGGAGGGAGACCCAGTACTTC. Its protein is CSATQGRETQYF.

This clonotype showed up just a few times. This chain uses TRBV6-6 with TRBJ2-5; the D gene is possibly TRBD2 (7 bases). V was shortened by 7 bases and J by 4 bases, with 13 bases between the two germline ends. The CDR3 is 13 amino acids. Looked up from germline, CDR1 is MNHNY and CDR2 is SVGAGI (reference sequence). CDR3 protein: CASNAGAGETQYF. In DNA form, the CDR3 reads TGTGCCAGCAACGCGGGGGCGGGAGAGACCCAGTACTTC.

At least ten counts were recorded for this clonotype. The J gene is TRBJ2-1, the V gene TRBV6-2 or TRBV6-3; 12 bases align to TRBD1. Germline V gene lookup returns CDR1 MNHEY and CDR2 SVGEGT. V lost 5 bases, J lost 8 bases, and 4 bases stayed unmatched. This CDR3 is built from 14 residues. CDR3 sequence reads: CASSGGTGGYEQFF. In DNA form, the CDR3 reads TGTGCCAGCAGTGGCGGGACAGGGGGCTATGAGCAGTTCTTC.

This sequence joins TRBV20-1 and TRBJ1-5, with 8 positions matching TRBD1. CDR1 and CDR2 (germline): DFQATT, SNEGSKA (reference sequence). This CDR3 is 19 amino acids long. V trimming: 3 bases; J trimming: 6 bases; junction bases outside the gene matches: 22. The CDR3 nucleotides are TGCAGTGCTAGCGGGGACAGGTTAGTTAAGTATGGCGTAGGTCAGCCCCAGCATTTT. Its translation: CSASGDRLVKYGVGQPQHF.

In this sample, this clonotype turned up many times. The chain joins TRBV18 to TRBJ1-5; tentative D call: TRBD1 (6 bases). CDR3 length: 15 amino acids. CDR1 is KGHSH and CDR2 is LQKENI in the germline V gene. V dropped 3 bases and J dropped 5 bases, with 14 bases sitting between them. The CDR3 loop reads CASSPPGAVDQPQHF. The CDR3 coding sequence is TGTGCCAGCTCACCTCCAGGGGCGGTTGATCAGCCCCAGCATTTT.

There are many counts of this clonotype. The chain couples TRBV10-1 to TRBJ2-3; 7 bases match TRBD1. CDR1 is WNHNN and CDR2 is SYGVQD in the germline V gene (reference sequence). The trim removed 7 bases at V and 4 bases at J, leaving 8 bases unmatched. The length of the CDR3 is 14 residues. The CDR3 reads CASNPNRGADTQYF. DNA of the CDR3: TGCGCCAGCAATCCCAACAGGGGCGCAGATACGCAGTATTTT.

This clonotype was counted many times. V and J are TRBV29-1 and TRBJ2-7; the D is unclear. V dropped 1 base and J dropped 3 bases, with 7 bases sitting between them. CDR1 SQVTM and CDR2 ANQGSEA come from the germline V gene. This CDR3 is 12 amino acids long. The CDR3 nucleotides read TGCAGCGTTGAAGTAGCCGACTACGAGCAGTACTTC. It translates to CSVEVADYEQYF.

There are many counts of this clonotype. The CDR3, as DNA: TGCGCCGTACTCCGGGACAATTACAATGAGCAGTTCTTC. Its translation is CAVLRDNYNEQFF. The rearrangement uses TRBV10-2 and TRBJ2-1; D possibly corresponds to TRBD1 (6 bases). Deletions cut 11 bases from V and 4 bases from J, with 15 bases between. Germline V gene sequence: CDR1 WSHSY, CDR2 SAAADI. The CDR3 has 13 residues.

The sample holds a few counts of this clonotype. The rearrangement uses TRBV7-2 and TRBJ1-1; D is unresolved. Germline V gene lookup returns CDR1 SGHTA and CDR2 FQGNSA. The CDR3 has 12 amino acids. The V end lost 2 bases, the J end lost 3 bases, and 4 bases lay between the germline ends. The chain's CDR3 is CASSLQHTEAFF. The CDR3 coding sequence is TGTGCCAGCAGCTTACAGCACACTGAAGCTTTCTTT. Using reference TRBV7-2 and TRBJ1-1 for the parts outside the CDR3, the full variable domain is GAGVSQSPSNKVTEKGKDVELRCDPISGHTALYWYRQSLGQGLEFLIYFQGNSAPDKSGLPSDRFSAERTGGSVSTLTIQRTQQEDSAVYLCASSLQHTEAFFGQGTRLTVV.

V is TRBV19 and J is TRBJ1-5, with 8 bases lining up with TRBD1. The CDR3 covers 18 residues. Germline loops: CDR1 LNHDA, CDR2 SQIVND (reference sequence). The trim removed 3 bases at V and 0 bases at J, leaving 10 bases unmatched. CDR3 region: CASSMGQGASPSNQPQHF. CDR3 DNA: TGTGCCAGTAGTATGGGGCAGGGGGCATCCCCTAGCAATCAGCCCCAGCATTTT.

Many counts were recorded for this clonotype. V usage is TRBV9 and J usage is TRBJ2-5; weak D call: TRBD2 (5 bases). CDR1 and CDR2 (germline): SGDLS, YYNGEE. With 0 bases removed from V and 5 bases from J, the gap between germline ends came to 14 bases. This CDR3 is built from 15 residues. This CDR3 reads CASSVEAGETETQYF. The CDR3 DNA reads TGTGCCAGCAGCGTAGAGGCGGGTGAGACGGAGACCCAGTACTTC.

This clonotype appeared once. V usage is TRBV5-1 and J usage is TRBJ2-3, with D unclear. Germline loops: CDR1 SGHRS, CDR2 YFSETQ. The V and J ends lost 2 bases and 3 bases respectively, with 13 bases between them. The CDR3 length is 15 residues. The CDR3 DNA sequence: TGCGCCAGCAGCTTTACGGGCGTTGGTACAGATACGCAGTATTTT. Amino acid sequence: CASSFTGVGTDTQYF.

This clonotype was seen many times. CDR3 in amino acids: CSALPVLFTDTQYF. CDR3 sequence (DNA): TGCAGTGCCTTACCTGTCCTGTTCACGGATACGCAGTATTTT. The chain joins TRBV20-1 to TRBJ2-3; unclear D gene. The CDR3 loop spans 14 amino acids. CDR1 is DFQATT and CDR2 is SNEGSKA in the germline V gene (reference sequence). V gave up 6 bases and J gave up 6 bases, with 19 bases separating them.

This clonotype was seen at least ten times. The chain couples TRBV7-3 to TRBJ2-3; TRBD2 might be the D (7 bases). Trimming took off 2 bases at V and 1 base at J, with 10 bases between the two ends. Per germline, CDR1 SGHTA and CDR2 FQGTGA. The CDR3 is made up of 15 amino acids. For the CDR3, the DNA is TGTGCCAGCAGCTTATACGGGGGGCGCACAGATACGCAGTATTTT. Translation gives CASSLYGGRTDTQYF.

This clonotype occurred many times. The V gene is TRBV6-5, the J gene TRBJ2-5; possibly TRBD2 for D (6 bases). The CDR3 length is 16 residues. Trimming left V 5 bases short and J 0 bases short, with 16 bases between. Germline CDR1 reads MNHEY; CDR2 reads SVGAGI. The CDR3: CASSDLGGADQETQYF. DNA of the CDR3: TGTGCCAGCAGTGACTTGGGCGGGGCGGACCAAGAGACCCAGTACTTC.

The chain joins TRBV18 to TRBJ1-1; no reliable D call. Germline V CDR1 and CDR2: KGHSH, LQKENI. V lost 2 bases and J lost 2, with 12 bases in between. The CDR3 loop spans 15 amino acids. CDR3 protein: CASSPNEMQNTEAFF. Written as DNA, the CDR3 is TGTGCCAGCTCACCAAATGAGATGCAAAACACTGAAGCTTTCTTT. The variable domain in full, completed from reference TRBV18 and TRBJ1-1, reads NAGVMQNPRHLVRRRGQEARLRCSPMKGHSHVYWYRQLPEEGLKFMVYLQKENIIDESGMPKERFSAEFPKEGPSILRIQQVVRGDSAAYFCASSPNEMQNTEAFFGQGTRLTVV.

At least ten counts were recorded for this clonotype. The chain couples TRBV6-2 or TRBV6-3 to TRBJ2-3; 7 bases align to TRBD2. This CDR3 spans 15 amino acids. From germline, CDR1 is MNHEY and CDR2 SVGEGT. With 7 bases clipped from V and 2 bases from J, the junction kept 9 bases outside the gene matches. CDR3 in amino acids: CASTHGLADTDTQYF. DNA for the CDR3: TGTGCCAGCACTCACGGGCTAGCGGACACAGATACGCAGTATTTT.

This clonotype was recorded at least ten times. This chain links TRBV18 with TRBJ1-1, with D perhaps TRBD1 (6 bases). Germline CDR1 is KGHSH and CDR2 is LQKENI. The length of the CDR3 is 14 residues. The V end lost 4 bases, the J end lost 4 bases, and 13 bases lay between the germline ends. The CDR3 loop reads CASSQNRAGTEAFF. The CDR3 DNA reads TGTGCCAGCTCACAAAACAGGGCCGGCACTGAAGCTTTCTTT.

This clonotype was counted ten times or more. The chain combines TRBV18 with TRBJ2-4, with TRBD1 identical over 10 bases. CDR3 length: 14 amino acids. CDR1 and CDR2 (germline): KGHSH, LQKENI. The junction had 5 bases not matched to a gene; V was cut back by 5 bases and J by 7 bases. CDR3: CASSTGQGKNIQYF. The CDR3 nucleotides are TGTGCCAGCTCAACGGGACAGGGGAAGAACATTCAGTACTTC.

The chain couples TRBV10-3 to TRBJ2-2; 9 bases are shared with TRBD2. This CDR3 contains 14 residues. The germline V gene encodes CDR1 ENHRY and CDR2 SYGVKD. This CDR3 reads CAGGGLAYTGELFF. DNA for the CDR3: TGTGCAGGGGGTGGACTAGCGTACACCGGGGAGCTGTTTTTT.

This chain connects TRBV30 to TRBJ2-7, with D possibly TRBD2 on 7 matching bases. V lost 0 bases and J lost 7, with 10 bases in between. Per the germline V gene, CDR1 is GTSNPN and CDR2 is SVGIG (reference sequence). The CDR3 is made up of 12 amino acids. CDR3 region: CAWSVGGPEQYF. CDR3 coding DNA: TGTGCCTGGAGTGTCGGGGGGCCGGAGCAGTACTTC.

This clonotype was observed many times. In DNA, the CDR3 is TGCGCCAGCAGCCAAGCGCGGACGGCTGGAAACACCATATATTTT. This encodes CASSQARTAGNTIYF. The chain joins TRBV4-3 to TRBJ1-3; D uncertain. The CDR3 is 15 residues long. V lost 1 base, J lost 2 bases, and 9 bases lay in between. In germline, CDR1 is LGHNA, CDR2 YSLEER.

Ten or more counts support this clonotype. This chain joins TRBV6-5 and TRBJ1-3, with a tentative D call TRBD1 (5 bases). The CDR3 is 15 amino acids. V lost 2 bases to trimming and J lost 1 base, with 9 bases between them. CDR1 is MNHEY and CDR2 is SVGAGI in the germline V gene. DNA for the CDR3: TGTGCCAGCAGTTACAACGGGGGATCTGGAAACACCATATATTTT. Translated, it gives CASSYNGGSGNTIYF.

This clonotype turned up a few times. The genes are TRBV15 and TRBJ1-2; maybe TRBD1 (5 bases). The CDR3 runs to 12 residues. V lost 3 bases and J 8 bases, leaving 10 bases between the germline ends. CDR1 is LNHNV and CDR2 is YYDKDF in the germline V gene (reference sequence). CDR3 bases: TGTGCCACCAGCAGTCAGGGAGGCGGCTACACCTTC. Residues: CATSSQGGGYTF.

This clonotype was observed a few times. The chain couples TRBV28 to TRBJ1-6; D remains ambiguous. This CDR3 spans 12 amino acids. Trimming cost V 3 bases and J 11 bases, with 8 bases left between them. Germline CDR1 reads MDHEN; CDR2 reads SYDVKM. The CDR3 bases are TGTGCCAGCAGTTTGACCTTAGCACCCCTCCACTTT. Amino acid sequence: CASSLTLAPLHF.

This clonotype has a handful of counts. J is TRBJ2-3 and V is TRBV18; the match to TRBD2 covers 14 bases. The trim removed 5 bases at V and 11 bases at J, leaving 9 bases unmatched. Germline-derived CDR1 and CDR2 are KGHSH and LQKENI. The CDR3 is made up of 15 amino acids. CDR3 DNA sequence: TGTGCCAGCTCAGGCCGACTAGCGGGGGGGCCCAAGCAGTATTTT. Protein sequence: CASSGRLAGGPKQYF.

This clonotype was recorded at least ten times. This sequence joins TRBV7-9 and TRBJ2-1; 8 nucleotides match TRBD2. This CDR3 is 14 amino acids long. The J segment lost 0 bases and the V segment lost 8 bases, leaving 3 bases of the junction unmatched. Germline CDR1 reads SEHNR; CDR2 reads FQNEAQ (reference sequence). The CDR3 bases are TGTGCCAGCCCCGGGGGGGTCTCCTACAATGAGCAGTTCTTC. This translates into CASPGGVSYNEQFF.